One sample yielded the 25 T cell receptor beta chains listed below, sequenced in a study of T cell responses to AZD1222 COVID-19 vaccine. The data were produced by immunoSEQ multiplex PCR, yet TCRdb's version contains in-frame clones alone and is incomplete. Here the sample spans around 180,000 clones, 85% to 90% being singletons. The source was peripheral blood, collected on day 0 of AZD1222 vaccination. These receptors all come from an adult in good health.

The V and J genes are TRBV5-1 and TRBJ1-2, with TRBD1 identical over 9 bases. This CDR3 comprises 15 residues. Germline V gene data show CDR1 as SGHRS and CDR2 as YFSETQ. The V and J ends lost 4 bases and 3 bases, in that order; junction bases with no gene match: 7. This chain's CDR3 is CASSVQGARDYGYTF. The CDR3 region has the DNA TGCGCCAGCAGCGTACAGGGGGCGCGCGACTATGGCTACACCTTC.

The chain combines TRBV19 with TRBJ1-5; D perhaps matches TRBD1 (6 bases). The CDR3 extends over 12 amino acids. Germline CDR1 and CDR2: LNHDA and SQIVND (reference sequence). The V gene lost 10 bases and the J gene lost 7 bases, with 14 bases spanning the gap. The CDR3 bases are TGTGCCACCCAGAAGGGGGGGCAGCCCCAGCATTTT. This codes for CATQKGGQPQHF. Combining the CDR3 with reference TRBV19 and TRBJ1-5 gives the whole variable domain DGGITQSPKYLFRKEGQNVTLSCEQNLNHDAMYWYRQDPGQGLRLIYYSQIVNDFQKGDIAEGYSVSREKKESFPLTVTSAQKNPTAFYLCATQKGGQPQHFGDGTRLSIL.

The CDR3 loop is CASSFGWRANTEAFF. In DNA, the CDR3 is TGTGCCAGCAGCTTCGGGTGGAGGGCAAACACTGAAGCTTTCTTT. This sequence joins TRBV13 and TRBJ1-1; unclear D gene. Germline V CDR1 and CDR2: PRHDT, FYEKMQ (reference sequence). Trimming removed 3 bases at V and 2 bases at J, with 13 bases between. The CDR3 runs to 15 residues. Using reference TRBV13 and TRBJ1-1 for the parts outside the CDR3, the full variable domain is AAGVIQSPRHLIKEKRETATLKCYPIPRHDTVYWYQQGPGQDPQFLISFYEKMQSDKGSIPDRFSAQQFSDYHSELNMSSLELGDSALYFCASSFGWRANTEAFFGQGTRLTVV.

The V and J genes are TRBV28 and TRBJ1-4, with TRBD1 matching 7 bases. The CDR3 runs to 16 residues. Unmatched junction bases numbered 10, after V lost 5 bases and J lost 4 bases. CDR1 and CDR2 (germline): MDHEN, SYDVKM. The CDR3 region is CASSRGPGQLNEKLFF. The CDR3 region has the DNA TGTGCCAGCAGTAGGGGACCGGGACAGCTTAATGAAAAACTGTTTTTT.

The count of this clone is one. The chain couples TRBV28 to TRBJ2-1; 8 nucleotides agree with TRBD2. The CDR3 consists of 16 residues. V lost 5 bases and J lost 4; bases outside the gene matches: 10. Germline lookup yields CDR1 MDHEN and CDR2 SYDVKM. The DNA for the CDR3 is TGTGCCAGCAGTCCCCCCGGTAGCGGGGTATACAATGAGCAGTTCTTC. Encoded protein: CASSPPGSGVYNEQFF.

This rearrangement joins TRBV19 to TRBJ2-6; unclear D gene. Germline CDR1 and CDR2: LNHDA and SQIVND (reference sequence). The CDR3 totals 17 residues. Trimming stripped 1 base from V and 4 bases from J, with 14 bases between. This CDR3 reads CASSIAGALSGANVLTF. CDR3 DNA: TGTGCCAGTAGTATAGCAGGAGCACTTTCGGGGGCCAACGTCCTGACTTTC.

The CDR3 loop is CASSHRTGFGSPLHF. The CDR3 DNA is TGTGCCAGCAGCCACCGGACAGGATTTGGTTCACCCCTCCACTTT. J is TRBJ1-6 and V is TRBV3-1 (or the pseudogene TRBV3-2), with 7 nucleotides matching TRBD1. J was trimmed by 9 bases and V by 3 bases; bases with no gene match: 8. CDR3 size: 15 residues. CDR1 and CDR2 from the germline V gene are LGHDT and YNNKEL (reference sequence).

The V gene is TRBV28, the J gene TRBJ2-2; 11 nucleotides agree with TRBD1. The J segment lost 3 bases and the V segment lost 3 bases, leaving 9 bases of the junction unmatched. CDR3 size: 18 residues. Germline assignment: CDR1 MDHEN and CDR2 SYDVKM. The CDR3: CASSFWTGGDRDTGELFF. Here the CDR3 DNA reads TGTGCCAGCAGTTTCTGGACAGGGGGCGATCGCGACACCGGGGAGCTGTTTTTT.

Only a few counts were recorded for this clone. The chain couples TRBV5-1 to TRBJ1-4; D is perhaps TRBD1 (5 bases). The ends were cut back, 0 bases at V and 5 bases at J, with 11 bases in the middle. CDR3 length: 15 amino acids. Looked up from germline, CDR1 is SGHRS and CDR2 is YFSETQ. The CDR3 DNA is TGCGCCAGCAGCTTGGGGGACCGTACGAATGAAAAACTGTTTTTT. This translates into CASSLGDRTNEKLFF.

The rearrangement joins TRBV27 to TRBJ1-5, with 7 positions matching TRBD1. The ends lost 7 bases at V and 0 bases at J; junction bases unmatched: 6. The germline V gene encodes CDR1 MNHEY and CDR2 SMNVEV (reference sequence). This CDR3 contains 15 residues. The DNA of the CDR3 is TGTGCCAGCAAAGGGGGCTTTTCTAGCAATCAGCCCCAGCATTTT. Its protein is CASKGGFSSNQPQHF.

This clone was seen a single time. The genes are TRBV7-9 and TRBJ1-2; D possibly corresponds to TRBD1 (5 bases). Germline values: CDR1 SEHNR, CDR2 FQNEAQ (reference sequence). The CDR3 is 16 residues long. The V end was cut by 7 bases, the J end by 1 base, with 19 bases between. CDR3 DNA sequence: TGTGCCAGCATCCGGGCCCCGGAGAGGGGTAACTATGGCTACACCTTC. Protein sequence: CASIRAPERGNYGYTF.

The chain combines TRBV15 with TRBJ2-5; D is ambiguous. Germline V gives CDR1 LNHNV, CDR2 YYDKDF (reference sequence). V was pared by 0 bases and J by 5 bases, with 7 bases between. The CDR3 covers 13 residues. The CDR3 nucleotides read TGTGCCACCAGCAGAGATGGACGGGAGACCCAGTACTTC. This translates into CATSRDGRETQYF.

CDR3 sequence reads: CASSPRGWGLVGGTEAFF. The CDR3 nucleotides are TGTGCCAGCTCTCCCAGGGGCTGGGGGCTGGTTGGGGGCACTGAAGCTTTCTTT. The chain joins TRBV18 to TRBJ1-1, with D possibly TRBD1 on 6 matching bases. The germline CDR1 and CDR2 sequences are KGHSH and LQKENI. V gave up 6 bases and J gave up 4 bases, with 27 bases separating them. This CDR3 has 18 amino acids.

J is TRBJ1-4 and V is TRBV18, with TRBD1 matching 7 bases. This CDR3 is built from 14 residues. Germline assignment: CDR1 KGHSH and CDR2 LQKENI. V dropped 3 bases and J dropped 8; count of bases not matched to a gene: 6. The DNA of the CDR3 is TGTGCCAGCTCACCCGACAGGGTTCAAGAAAAACTGTTTTTT. Protein sequence: CASSPDRVQEKLFF.

The V gene is TRBV6-5, the J gene TRBJ1-4; a weak D match, TRBD1 (5 bases). The germline gives CDR1 MNHEY, CDR2 SVGAGI. Trimming shortened V by 0 bases and J by 5 bases, and 7 bases separated the two germline ends. The CDR3 has 14 amino acids. The CDR3 region has the DNA TGTGCCAGCAGTTACTCTGGGGGGAATGAAAAACTGTTTTTT. It encodes CASSYSGGNEKLFF.

The V and J genes are TRBV12-5 and TRBJ2-2, with D possibly called TRBD1 or TRBD2 (5 bases each). Germline V gives CDR1 LGHNT, CDR2 FRNRAP. The CDR3 is 12 residues long. V lost 6 bases and J lost 6, with 8 bases in between. The CDR3 nucleotides are TGTGCTAGTGGCCTGGGGGCCGGGGAGCTGTTTTTT. Its protein is CASGLGAGELFF.

V and J are TRBV14 and TRBJ1-2; D may be TRBD1 (6 bases). V was clipped by 3 bases and J by 4 bases, with 15 bases between them. CDR3 size: 15 residues. The germline V gene has CDR1 SGHDN and CDR2 FVKESK. CDR3 amino acids: CASSHGTGTAYGYTF. As DNA, the CDR3 is TGTGCCAGCAGCCACGGCACAGGGACCGCCTATGGCTACACCTTC.

The J gene is TRBJ2-7, the V gene TRBV6-5; maybe TRBD1 (5 bases). The germline V gene encodes CDR1 MNHEY and CDR2 SVGAGI. This CDR3 comprises 13 residues. V lost 2 bases and J lost 3, with 8 bases in between. DNA for the CDR3: TGTGCCAGCAGTTACGACAGATTCTACGAGCAGTACTTC. The encoded protein is CASSYDRFYEQYF.

V is TRBV6-2 or TRBV6-3 and J is TRBJ2-2, with D possibly matching TRBD2 (5 bases). The V end lost 6 bases, the J end lost 1 base, and 9 bases lay between the germline ends. The germline CDR1 and CDR2 sequences are MNHEY and SVGEGT. The CDR3 is made up of 14 amino acids. The CDR3 sequence is CASSRDLNTGELFF. The CDR3 nucleotides read TGTGCCAGCAGCCGGGATTTGAACACCGGGGAGCTGTTTTTT.

This clone came up once. The genes are TRBV28 and TRBJ2-5; D unresolved. V was pared by 5 bases and J by 2 bases, with 9 bases between. The CDR3 sequence is 13 residues long. CDR1 MDHEN and CDR2 SYDVKM come from the germline V gene. CDR3 nucleotides: TGTGCCAGCAGTAGGACGGAACAAGAGACCCAGTACTTC. The encoded protein is CASSRTEQETQYF.

The chain uses TRBV6-6 and TRBJ2-2; TRBD1 matches 8 bases. This CDR3 contains 16 residues. Per the germline V gene, CDR1 is MNHNY and CDR2 is SVGAGI (reference sequence). V was clipped by 5 bases and J by 2 bases; unmatched bases: 7. CDR3 residues: CASSQRTGINTGELFF. The CDR3 nucleotides are TGTGCCAGCAGTCAACGGACAGGGATCAACACCGGGGAGCTGTTTTTT.

The rearrangement joins TRBV3-1 (or the pseudogene TRBV3-2) to TRBJ1-2, with a weak D call TRBD1 (5 bases). Trimming removed 4 bases at V and 4 bases at J, with 10 bases between. The CDR3 covers 13 residues. Germline loops: CDR1 LGHDT, CDR2 YNNKEL (reference sequence). The CDR3 is CASSRDWFYGYTF. CDR3 bases: TGTGCCAGCAGCCGGGACTGGTTCTATGGCTACACCTTC.

The chain carries TRBV6-2 or TRBV6-3 and TRBJ1-1; TRBD1 matches 7 bases. This CDR3 is 14 amino acids long. The J segment lost 4 bases and the V segment lost 5 bases, leaving 7 bases of the junction unmatched. Germline CDR1 MNHEY, CDR2 SVGEGT. As DNA, the CDR3 is TGTGCCAGCAGTCGGAAGGGGGCTGTCACTGAAGCTTTCTTT. Translated: CASSRKGAVTEAFF.

CDR3 sequence reads: CASSLRGAGDQPQHF. The CDR3 coding sequence is TGTGCCAGCAGCTTGAGGGGGGCCGGAGATCAGCCCCAGCATTTT. The J gene is TRBJ1-5, the V gene TRBV5-6; TRBD1 might be the D (6 bases). The germline V gene has CDR1 SGHDT and CDR2 YYEEEE. The CDR3 contains 15 residues. Trimming left V 1 base short and J 5 bases short, with 13 bases between.

J is TRBJ1-4 and V is TRBV4-2; D might be TRBD1 (5 bases). V was shortened by 4 bases and J by 8 bases, with 11 bases between the two germline ends. Germline values: CDR1 LGHNA, CDR2 YNFKEQ. This CDR3 has 13 amino acids. The CDR3 loop reads CASSLQRDEKLFF. The CDR3 nucleotides read TGTGCCAGCAGCCTTCAGCGGGACGAAAAACTGTTTTTT.